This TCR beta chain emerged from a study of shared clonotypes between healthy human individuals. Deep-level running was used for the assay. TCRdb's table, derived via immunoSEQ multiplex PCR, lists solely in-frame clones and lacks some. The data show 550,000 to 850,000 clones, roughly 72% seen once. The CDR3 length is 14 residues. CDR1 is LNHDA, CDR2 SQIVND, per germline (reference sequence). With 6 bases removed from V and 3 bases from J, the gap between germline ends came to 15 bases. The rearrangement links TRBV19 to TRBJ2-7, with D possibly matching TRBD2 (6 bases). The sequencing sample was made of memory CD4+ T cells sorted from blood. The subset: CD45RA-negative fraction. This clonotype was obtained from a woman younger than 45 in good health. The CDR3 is CASSLTSGDYEQYF. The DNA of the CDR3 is TGTGCCAGTAGCTTGACTAGTGGTGACTACGAGCAGTACTTC. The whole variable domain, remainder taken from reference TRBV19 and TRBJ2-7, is DGGITQSPKYLFRKEGQNVTLSCEQNLNHDAMYWYRQDPGQGLRLIYYSQIVNDFQKGDIAEGYSVSREKKESFPLTVTSAQKNPTAFYLCASSLTSGDYEQYFGPGTRLTVT.